Described below is a single TCR beta chain sequence and its context. Sequencing libraries for TCR beta were prepared with iRepertoire HTBI primers and Arm-PCR of CDR3 regions. TCRdb redid the calling of the multiplex PCR reads with MiXCR, one entry per CDR3 protein. The sample records about 340,000 distinct CDR3 sequences, around 20% being singletons. The data derive from a study of regulatory T cells in long-lasting Graves disease. The CDR3 extends over 16 amino acids. With 2 bases removed from V and 0 bases from J, the gap between germline ends came to 13 bases. The germline V gene encodes CDR1 KGHSH and CDR2 LQKENI. Indicated time point: persistent/refractory GD, antithyroid drugs over 5 years with positive TRAb. After RNA was extracted from PBMCs, the TCR library was made from it.

The sample in question was peripheral blood mononuclear cells (PBMCs), obtained when the disease was refractory, from a patient treated with antithyroid drugs. This receptor was taken from a female donor with Graves disease. V gene TRBV18 combines with J gene TRBJ1-1; possible D gene TRBD1, 6 bases. The CDR3 reads CASSPAITGLNTEAFF. The CDR3 DNA is TGTGCCAGCTCACCAGCGATAACAGGGCTGAACACTGAAGCTTTCTTT.